This entry features one TCR beta chain sequence. Its antigen is not identified. This sample stems from a study of neoadjuvant anti-PD-1 for oral cavity cancer. Study-wide points: TCR analyses covered only a few patients per response group. Larger post-treatment preexisting tumor clones tracked with greater tumor shrinkage. Higher pretreatment blood Treg/Th17 ratios correlated with higher pretreatment blood and lower post-treatment tumor TCRbeta clonality.

Germline loops: CDR1 SNHLY, CDR2 FYNNEI. V was pared by 5 bases and J by 3 bases, with 7 bases of the junction left unmatched. The CDR3 is 15 amino acids. Time point in this sample: after neoadjuvant nivolumab, at surgical resection. Most tumor samples had 4 to 5.5 ug input DNA in two replicates. The protocol was immunoSEQ multiplex PCR, while the TCRdb copy is restricted to in-frame clones and leaves out a portion. The profile shows tens of thousands of clones, more than 35% of them singletons. This material consisted of tumor tissue, taken after nivolumab (anti-PD-1) treatment. The clonotype originates from a person aged 35-80 years with oral cavity squamous cell carcinoma. The V gene is TRBV2, the J gene TRBJ1-5, with TRBD1 matching 7 bases. The CDR3 sequence is CASSLGQSLNQPQHF. Here the CDR3 DNA reads TGTGCCAGCAGTTTGGGACAGAGCCTCAATCAGCCCCAGCATTTT. The full variable domain, rest sourced from reference TRBV2 and TRBJ1-5, is EPEVTQTPSHQVTQMGQEVILRCVPISNHLYFYWYRQILGQKVEFLVSFYNNEISEKSEIFDDQFSVERPDGSNFTLKIRSTKLEDSAMYFCASSLGQSLNQPQHFGDGTRLSIL.